This TCR beta chain was captured in a study of blood T cell repertoires in COVID-19. This CDR3 region has 16 residues. Between the trimmed V and J ends, which lost 5 bases and 1 base, there was a span of 17 bases. Germline V gives CDR1 GTSNPN, CDR2 SVGIG (reference sequence). Profiling relied on immunoSEQ multiplex PCR, and the TCRdb table lists in-frame clones only, not all of them. Of over 200,000 clones listed, roughly 86% are singletons. Sample: PBMCs or T cells enriched from blood (not recorded which). The clonotype comes from a woman in her 30s with acute COVID-19. This chain connects TRBV30 to TRBJ2-2, with D possibly matching TRBD1 (6 bases). The CDR3 sequence is CAWVNRAHMNTGELFF. CDR3 DNA sequence: TGTGCCTGGGTGAACAGGGCACATATGAACACCGGGGAGCTGTTTTTT.